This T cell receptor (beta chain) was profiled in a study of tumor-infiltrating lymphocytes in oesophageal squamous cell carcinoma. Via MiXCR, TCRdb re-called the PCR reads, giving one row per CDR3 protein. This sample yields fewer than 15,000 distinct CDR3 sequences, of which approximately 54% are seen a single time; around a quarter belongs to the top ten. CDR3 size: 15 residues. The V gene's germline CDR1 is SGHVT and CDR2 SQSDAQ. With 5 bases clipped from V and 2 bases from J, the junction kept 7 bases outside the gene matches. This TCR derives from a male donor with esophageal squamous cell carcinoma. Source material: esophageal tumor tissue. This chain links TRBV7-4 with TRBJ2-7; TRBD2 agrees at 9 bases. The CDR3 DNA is TGTGCCAGCAGCCACAGCGGGGGGCACCCCTACGAGCAGTACTTC. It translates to CASSHSGGHPYEQYF.